One sample yielded the 17 T cell receptor beta chains listed below, sequenced in a study of T cell responses to AZD1222 COVID-19 vaccine. Clones were read by immunoSEQ multiplex PCR, and TCRdb kept only the in-frame ones, dropping some. The sample has roughly 67,000 clones, roughly 88% seen once. The input for sequencing was peripheral blood, taken on day 0 of AZD1222 vaccination. These receptors were obtained from an adult in good health.

V gene TRBV2 combines with J gene TRBJ2-7, with 7 positions matching TRBD2. This CDR3 is 13 amino acids long. Trimming cost V 10 bases and J 4 bases; bases outside gene matches: 10. Germline loops: CDR1 SNHLY, CDR2 FYNNEI. Written as DNA, the CDR3 is TGTGCCACCGAGCCGGGACTAAGATACGAGCAGTACTTC. Protein sequence: CATEPGLRYEQYF.

CDR3 sequence: CASSARSAGTSYNEQFF. DNA of the CDR3: TGTGCCAGCAGCGCCCGGTCAGCGGGGACCTCCTACAATGAGCAGTTCTTC. The rearrangement uses TRBV4-2 and TRBJ2-1; 7 bases are a match to TRBD2. CDR1 and CDR2 (germline): LGHNA, YNFKEQ. Losses at the gene ends were 5 bases for V and 0 bases for J; bases not matched to a gene: 10. The CDR3 has 17 amino acids.

V usage is TRBV5-4 and J usage is TRBJ2-7, with 12 bases aligning to TRBD2. Trimming took 0 bases from V and 6 from J; bases not matched to a gene: 1. This CDR3 has 14 residues. CDR1 and CDR2 from the germline V gene are SGHNT and YYREEE (reference sequence). The CDR3 sequence: CASSLASGGGEQYF. CDR3 sequence (DNA): TGTGCCAGCAGCTTGGCTAGCGGGGGGGGCGAGCAGTACTTC. The whole variable domain, remainder taken from reference TRBV5-4 and TRBJ2-7, is ETGVTQSPTHLIKTRGQQVTLRCSSQSGHNTVSWYQQALGQGPQFIFQYYREEENGRGNFPPRFSGLQFPNYSSELNVNALELDDSALYLCASSLASGGGEQYFGPGTRLTVT.

The V and J genes are TRBV19 and TRBJ1-1, with D unresolved. Trimming shortened V by 5 bases and J by 6 bases, and 13 bases separated the two germline ends. In germline, CDR1 is LNHDA, CDR2 SQIVND (reference sequence). This CDR3 has 13 residues. In DNA, the CDR3 is TGTGCCAGTAGTCTAAGACACGGGTCTGAAGCTTTCTTT. Amino acid sequence: CASSLRHGSEAFF.

This CDR3 reads CASTPTGGYEQYF. The DNA of the CDR3 is TGTGCCAGCACCCCGACAGGAGGCTACGAGCAGTACTTC. The genes are TRBV7-2 and TRBJ2-7; D is possibly TRBD1 (6 bases). The germline CDR1 and CDR2 sequences are SGHTA and FQGNSA. The germline V and J ends were trimmed by 7 bases and 3 bases, with 13 bases remaining between them. CDR3 size: 13 residues.

The chain uses TRBV24-1 and TRBJ1-2; 8 bases are shared with TRBD1. Germline lookup yields CDR1 KGHDR and CDR2 SFDVKD. V shed 7 bases, J shed 3 bases, and the junction held 6 bases outside the gene matches. The CDR3 loop spans 14 amino acids. CDR3 sequence: CATSNDRGDYGYTF. The CDR3 DNA reads as TGTGCCACCAGCAATGACAGGGGCGACTATGGCTACACCTTC.

This chain connects TRBV20-1 to TRBJ2-5; 10 bases map to TRBD2. With 6 bases clipped from V and 4 bases from J, the junction kept 11 bases outside the gene matches. The CDR3 spans 15 residues. Germline CDR1 reads DFQATT; CDR2 reads SNEGSKA (reference sequence). CDR3 loop: CSASQRLAGGETQYF. For the CDR3, the DNA is TGCAGTGCCAGTCAGAGACTAGCGGGCGGAGAGACCCAGTACTTC.

The rearrangement joins TRBV10-3 to TRBJ1-2, with a weak D call TRBD1 (6 bases). Germline V gene data show CDR1 as ENHRY and CDR2 as SYGVKD. The ends were cut back, 10 bases at V and 6 bases at J, with 9 bases in the middle. The CDR3 covers 10 residues. The CDR3 nucleotides are TGTGCCACACAGGGAAATGGCTACACCTTC. It specifies CATQGNGYTF.

V is TRBV15 and J is TRBJ2-7, with 10 bases identical to TRBD2. Germline V gives CDR1 LNHNV, CDR2 YYDKDF (reference sequence). With V trimmed by 2 bases and J by 0 bases, 10 bases remained unmatched. The CDR3 is made up of 18 amino acids. The CDR3, as DNA: TGTGCCACCAGCAGACAGACGCCGCTAGCGGGAGTCTCCTACGAGCAGTACTTC. Its protein is CATSRQTPLAGVSYEQYF.

This chain links TRBV5-6 with TRBJ2-7, with D possibly matching TRBD1 (6 bases). The CDR3 has 13 residues. Trimming shortened V by 0 bases and J by 3 bases, and 7 bases separated the two germline ends. Per the germline V gene, CDR1 is SGHDT and CDR2 is YYEEEE. CDR3 sequence reads: CASSLGQVYEQYF. The CDR3 nucleotides read TGTGCCAGCAGCTTGGGACAGGTCTACGAGCAGTACTTC.

The DNA for the CDR3 is TGTGCCTGGAGTGCCGGGACGCCTAACTCCTACGAGCAGTACTTC. It specifies CAWSAGTPNSYEQYF. V gene TRBV30 combines with J gene TRBJ2-7, with D perhaps being TRBD1 or TRBD2 (5 bases each). In germline, CDR1 is GTSNPN, CDR2 SVGIG (reference sequence). Between the trimmed V and J ends, which lost 1 base and 0 bases, there was a span of 13 bases. CDR3 length: 15 amino acids.

DNA for the CDR3: TGTGCCAGCAGTTACATAGGGGTAGACAGCACAGATACGCAGTATTTT. This sequence encodes CASSYIGVDSTDTQYF. V is TRBV6-2 or TRBV6-3 and J is TRBJ2-3; TRBD1 might be the D (5 bases). The CDR3 totals 16 residues. Trimming pared 2 bases from V and 0 bases from J, leaving 12 bases between. CDR1 is MNHEY and CDR2 is SVGEGT in the germline V gene.

The J gene is TRBJ2-5, the V gene TRBV6-6; 10 bases align to TRBD1. CDR3 length: 14 residues. CDR1 is MNHNY, CDR2 SVGAGI, per germline (reference sequence). Trimming removed 4 bases from V and 4 bases from J; junction bases left unmatched: 3. CDR3 nucleotide sequence: TGTGCCAGCAGTTCGACAGGGGGCATAGAGACCCAGTACTTC. This encodes CASSSTGGIETQYF.

This rearrangement joins TRBV6-4 to TRBJ1-6; D remains unclear. The V gene lost 2 bases and the J gene lost 5 bases, with 4 bases spanning the gap. This CDR3 is 13 amino acids long. CDR1 MRHNA and CDR2 SNTAGT come from the germline V gene. DNA of the CDR3: TGTGCCAGCAGTGACAGGGATAATTCACCCCTCCACTTT. This encodes CASSDRDNSPLHF.

V usage is TRBV7-9 and J usage is TRBJ1-5; D not certain. CDR3 length equals 15 residues. The V end lost 0 bases, the J end lost 2 bases, and 8 bases lay between the germline ends. Per germline, CDR1 SEHNR and CDR2 FQNEAQ (reference sequence). CDR3 bases: TGTGCCAGCAGCTTAGCGCCGGCAGGCAATCAGCCCCAGCATTTT. It codes for CASSLAPAGNQPQHF.

V and J are TRBV27 and TRBJ2-2; D might be TRBD1 (6 bases). This CDR3 region has 16 residues. The ends were cut back, 0 bases at V and 4 bases at J, with 12 bases in the middle. CDR1 is MNHEY, CDR2 SMNVEV, per germline (reference sequence). The CDR3 sequence: CASSLSQRQVTGELFF. The CDR3 DNA is TGTGCCAGCAGTTTATCGCAAAGACAGGTCACCGGGGAGCTGTTTTTT.

V is TRBV6-2 or TRBV6-3 and J is TRBJ2-7; tentative D call: TRBD1 (6 bases). The germline V and J ends were trimmed by 2 bases and 11 bases, with 22 bases remaining between them. From germline, CDR1 is MNHEY and CDR2 SVGEGT. The CDR3 sequence is 15 residues long. The CDR3 loop is CASSYAELDSPREYF. In nucleotides, the CDR3 is TGTGCCAGCAGTTACGCGGAACTGGACAGTCCGCGGGAGTACTTC.